The next 32 T cell receptor beta chains were all read from a single sample in a study of blood T cell repertoires in COVID-19. Profiled with immunoSEQ multiplex PCR; TCRdb holds only in-frame clones, not every one. The sample comprises around 150,000 clones, roughly nine tenths of which are singletons, and less than 1% rests with the top ten. Sequencing used peripheral blood. These receptors all come from a man between 18 and 29 years old with acute or convalescent COVID-19.

This chain connects TRBV4-1 to TRBJ1-1, with 7 bases fitting TRBD1. This CDR3 spans 13 amino acids. The ends lost 4 bases at V and 3 bases at J; junction bases unmatched: 2. Germline CDR1 and CDR2: MGHRA and YSYEKL. In nucleotides, the CDR3 is TGCGCCAGCAGCCGTGACAGGGACACTGAAGCTTTCTTT. Translating gives CASSRDRDTEAFF.

The rearrangement joins TRBV30 to TRBJ1-5; D remains unclear. Germline V CDR1 and CDR2: GTSNPN, SVGIG (reference sequence). V dropped 2 bases and J dropped 0 bases, with 11 bases sitting between them. There are 15 residues in the CDR3. The CDR3 loop reads CAWSRIPGSNQPQHF. The CDR3 DNA sequence: TGTGCCTGGAGTCGGATTCCGGGTAGCAATCAGCCCCAGCATTTT.

The chain carries TRBV7-9 and TRBJ2-3, with a tentative D call TRBD1 (7 bases). The length of the CDR3 is 17 residues. Germline-derived CDR1 and CDR2 are SEHNR and FQNEAQ (reference sequence). Trimming shortened V by 6 bases and J by 0 bases, and 19 bases separated the two germline ends. The CDR3 sequence is CASRTPGAGGSTDTQYF. In nucleotides, the CDR3 is TGTGCCAGCAGAACCCCGGGGGCAGGGGGAAGCACAGATACGCAGTATTTT.

The chain is built from TRBV5-6 and TRBJ2-5; possible D gene TRBD1, 5 bases. Per the germline V gene, CDR1 is SGHDT and CDR2 is YYEEEE. The CDR3 totals 14 residues. V was shortened by 0 bases and J by 3 bases, with 9 bases between the two germline ends. The CDR3 nucleotides are TGTGCCAGCAGCTTGGTCGACAGCGAAGAGACCCAGTACTTC. This sequence encodes CASSLVDSEETQYF.

This rearrangement joins TRBV28 to TRBJ1-3, with 8 bases that match TRBD1. The CDR3 has 17 amino acids. The V gene end was trimmed by 2 bases and the J gene end by 0 bases; junction bases not matched to a gene: 6. Germline-derived CDR1 and CDR2 are MDHEN and SYDVKM. The DNA of the CDR3 is TGTGCCAGCAGTTTAGGCCCCCAGGGGGCCTCTGGAAACACCATATATTTT. This sequence encodes CASSLGPQGASGNTIYF.

The chain links TRBV30 to TRBJ2-7; D unresolved. V shed 5 bases and J shed 6 bases, with 14 bases lying between them. This CDR3 has 12 residues. Germline V CDR1 and CDR2: GTSNPN, SVGIG (reference sequence). This CDR3 reads CAWGVTNSEQYF. Written as DNA, the CDR3 is TGTGCCTGGGGCGTGACAAACTCCGAGCAGTACTTC.

The chain employs TRBV6-5 and TRBJ2-1, with D maybe TRBD1 (5 bases). Per germline, CDR1 MNHEY and CDR2 SVGAGI. Between the trimmed V and J ends, which lost 6 bases and 3 bases, there was a span of 12 bases. The CDR3 is 14 amino acids. CDR3 in DNA: TGTGCCAGCAGACCCACAGGTAACTACAATGAGCAGTTCTTC. Its protein product is CASRPTGNYNEQFF.

This clone was recorded only once. The chain combines TRBV7-9 with TRBJ2-3, with TRBD1 matching 8 bases. This CDR3 region has 16 residues. Looked up from germline, CDR1 is SEHNR and CDR2 is FQNEAQ (reference sequence). J gave up 4 bases and V 1 base, and 7 bases lay outside the gene matches. The CDR3 DNA reads as TGTGCCAGCAGCTTAGTCGGACAGGGTCCCCCAGATACGCAGTATTTT. Amino acids: CASSLVGQGPPDTQYF.

This chain joins TRBV10-3 and TRBJ1-1, with D maybe TRBD1 (5 bases). V was cut by 6 bases and J by 2 bases, with 13 bases left in between. CDR3 length: 14 amino acids. Germline-derived CDR1 and CDR2 are ENHRY and SYGVKD. The CDR3 DNA sequence: TGTGCCATCAGCGGGACTGACGCTAACACTGAAGCTTTCTTT. This translates into CAISGTDANTEAFF.

V and J are TRBV3-1 (or the pseudogene TRBV3-2) and TRBJ1-3, with unresolved D. The V end was cut by 11 bases, the J end by 0 bases, with 11 bases between. CDR3 length equals 13 residues. Germline V CDR1 and CDR2: LGHDT, YNNKEL (reference sequence). CDR3 in DNA: TGTGCCTCAGGCCAAAACTCTGGAAACACCATATATTTT. This translates into CASGQNSGNTIYF.

The genes are TRBV11-1 and TRBJ1-2; D gene ambiguous. Germline V gene sequence: CDR1 SGHAT, CDR2 FQDESV (reference sequence). V lost 4 bases and J 4 bases, leaving 13 bases between the germline ends. The CDR3 runs to 14 residues. CDR3 in DNA: TGTGCCAGCAGCTCCGATGGAGGGCCCTATGGCTACACCTTC. Amino acid sequence: CASSSDGGPYGYTF. Variable domain in full (rest from reference TRBV11-1 and TRBJ1-2): EAEVAQSPRYKITEKSQAVAFWCDPISGHATLYWYRQILGQGPELLVQFQDESVVDDSQLPKDRFSAERLKGVDSTLKIQPAELGDSAMYLCASSSDGGPYGYTFGSGTRLTVV.

This clone was observed a handful of times. The V and J genes are TRBV5-1 and TRBJ2-7; 12 bases line up with TRBD1. After removal of 5 bases from V and 4 bases from J, the junction contained 7 bases not matched to a gene. The CDR3 has 15 amino acids. Looked up from germline, CDR1 is SGHRS and CDR2 is YFSETQ. The CDR3 DNA sequence: TGCGCCAGCAGAGCCGGGACAGGGGGCGGGTACGAGCAGTACTTC. This gives the protein CASRAGTGGGYEQYF.

In its sample, this clone was seen a few times. V usage is TRBV4-1 and J usage is TRBJ1-5; no clear D gene. CDR3 length: 15 residues. Trimming shortened V by 0 bases and J by 3 bases, and 9 bases separated the two germline ends. CDR1 and CDR2 (germline): MGHRA, YSYEKL. CDR3 protein: CASSQEIRYNQPQHF. CDR3 bases: TGCGCCAGCAGCCAAGAAATCCGTTACAATCAGCCCCAGCATTTT.

This clone has just a few counts. V is TRBV19 and J is TRBJ1-4, with 7 bases that match TRBD1. Trimming took 1 base from V and 0 from J; bases not matched to a gene: 8. Germline values: CDR1 LNHDA, CDR2 SQIVND (reference sequence). This CDR3 is 18 amino acids long. CDR3 bases: TGTGCCAGTAGTATAGGGGCTACAGGGGACGCAACTAATGAAAAACTGTTTTTT. Its protein product is CASSIGATGDATNEKLFF. Full variable domain (rest looked up from reference TRBV19 and TRBJ1-4): DGGITQSPKYLFRKEGQNVTLSCEQNLNHDAMYWYRQDPGQGLRLIYYSQIVNDFQKGDIAEGYSVSREKKESFPLTVTSAQKNPTAFYLCASSIGATGDATNEKLFFGSGTQLSVL.

The chain is built from TRBV23-1 and TRBJ1-2; 8 bases map to TRBD1. TRBV23-1 is flagged as an ORF with uncertain function. The CDR3 runs to 12 residues. The J segment lost 7 bases and the V segment lost 7 bases, leaving 5 bases of the junction unmatched. This chain's CDR3 is CASNQGAGGYTF. The CDR3 DNA follows: TGCGCCAGCAATCAGGGGGCGGGTGGCTACACCTTC.

This clone came up once. The chain combines TRBV2 with TRBJ2-7; 11 nucleotides line up with TRBD2. CDR1 and CDR2 (germline): SNHLY, FYNNEI. The J segment lost 7 bases and the V segment lost 6 bases, leaving 11 bases of the junction unmatched. There are 15 residues in the CDR3. In DNA form, the CDR3 reads TGTGCCAGCAGGGCCACTAGCGGGGGACCGAGAGAGCAGTACGTC. Encoded protein: CASRATSGGPREQYV.

The CDR3 nucleotides read TGTGCCAGTAGTAAAACTTCCACAGATACGCAGTATTTT. Amino acids: CASSKTSTDTQYF. The V and J genes are TRBV19 and TRBJ2-3; D is uncertain. Between the trimmed V and J ends, which lost 4 bases and 2 bases, there was a span of 7 bases. Germline lookup yields CDR1 LNHDA and CDR2 SQIVND (reference sequence). The CDR3 runs 13 residues.

The V gene is TRBV29-1, the J gene TRBJ2-1; the D gene is possibly TRBD1 (5 bases). Germline V gene data show CDR1 as SQVTM and CDR2 as ANQGSEA. Deletions cut 6 bases from V and 6 bases from J, with 18 bases between. The CDR3 is made up of 14 amino acids. CDR3: CSVMTVGLSNEQFF. CDR3 in DNA: TGCAGCGTGATGACAGTGGGGCTATCCAATGAGCAGTTCTTC.

The gene calls are TRBV7-8 and TRBJ1-1; tentative D call: TRBD1 (5 bases). Germline loops: CDR1 SGHVS, CDR2 FQNEAQ. V lost 5 bases, J lost 0 bases, and 7 bases lay in between. The CDR3 length is 13 residues. Here the CDR3 reads CASSLTVNTEAFF. The CDR3 DNA reads as TGTGCCAGCAGCCTGACAGTGAACACTGAAGCTTTCTTT.

The rearrangement uses TRBV9 and TRBJ2-1, with 9 bases fitting TRBD2. Germline CDR1 is SGDLS and CDR2 is YYNGEE. This CDR3 is built from 14 residues. Trimming removed 2 bases from V and 7 bases from J; junction bases left unmatched: 4. CDR3 DNA: TGTGCCAGCAGCGTCTCTAGCGGGGCAAATGAGCAGTTCTTC. Translated, it gives CASSVSSGANEQFF.

This chain connects TRBV6-1 to TRBJ2-5, with 15 bases identical to TRBD2. Germline CDR1 and CDR2: MNHNS and SASEGT. Trimming cost V 1 base and J 5 bases; bases outside gene matches: 2. CDR3 length: 16 amino acids. DNA of the CDR3: TGTGCCAGCAGTGAAGGGACTAGCGGGGGGGCGGAGACCCAGTACTTC. It yields the protein CASSEGTSGGAETQYF.

The rearrangement links TRBV25-1 to TRBJ1-4, with 7 bases lining up with TRBD1. The junction had 4 bases not matched to a gene; V was cut back by 1 base and J by 5 bases. From germline, CDR1 is MGHDK and CDR2 SYGVNS. The CDR3 has 15 residues. CDR3: CASSEWDSTNEKLFF. The CDR3, as DNA: TGTGCCAGCAGTGAATGGGACAGTACGAATGAAAAACTGTTTTTT.

The genes are TRBV24-1 and TRBJ1-5; possibly TRBD1 for D (6 bases). This CDR3 is 14 amino acids long. Germline V lookup: CDR1 KGHDR, CDR2 SFDVKD. The germline V and J ends were trimmed by 8 bases and 6 bases, with 16 bases remaining between them. CDR3 residues: CATTMSRGSQPQHF. The CDR3 DNA reads TGTGCCACCACAATGAGCAGGGGAAGTCAGCCCCAGCATTTT.

Here the CDR3 reads CATSRDRSYEQYF. Here the CDR3 DNA reads TGTGCCACCAGCAGAGACAGATCCTACGAGCAGTACTTC. The chain combines TRBV15 with TRBJ2-7; no reliable D call. The CDR3 length is 13 residues. CDR1 and CDR2 from the germline V gene are LNHNV and YYDKDF (reference sequence). V shed 0 bases and J shed 1 base, with 4 bases lying between them.

The chain employs TRBV2 and TRBJ1-6; the D gene is possibly TRBD1 (6 bases). The V and J ends lost 6 bases and 8 bases respectively, with 17 bases between them. Per the germline V gene, CDR1 is SNHLY and CDR2 is FYNNEI. The CDR3 contains 15 residues. The CDR3 nucleotides read TGTGCCAGCAGAGGTACCACAGGGTCATATTCACCCCTCCACTTT. Its protein product is CASRGTTGSYSPLHF.

Comments on this clone: The same CDR3 can be traced to other DNA sequences in this sample. The J gene is TRBJ1-2, the V gene TRBV18; 7 bases fit TRBD1. Germline assignment: CDR1 KGHSH and CDR2 LQKENI. Losses at the gene ends were 3 bases for V and 1 base for J; bases not matched to a gene: 5. The CDR3 runs to 15 residues. CDR3 bases: TGTGCCAGCTCACCCGGGCAGGGGGATAACTATGGCTACACCTTC. Protein product: CASSPGQGDNYGYTF.

The chain recombines TRBV19 with TRBJ1-5; 8 nucleotides match TRBD1. Looked up from germline, CDR1 is LNHDA and CDR2 is SQIVND (reference sequence). With V trimmed by 2 bases and J by 8 bases, 17 bases remained unmatched. This CDR3 region has 18 residues. CDR3 bases: TGTGCCAGTAGTATAACCCCCATGAGACAGGGGCCCGGGGAGCCCCAGCATTTT. This codes for CASSITPMRQGPGEPQHF.

The V gene is TRBV3-1 (or the pseudogene TRBV3-2), the J gene TRBJ1-6; 9 bases match TRBD1. This CDR3 comprises 17 residues. V was pared by 4 bases and J by 4 bases, with 8 bases of the junction left unmatched. Germline V gives CDR1 LGHDT, CDR2 YNNKEL (reference sequence). The CDR3 region is CASSPRGQGPYNSPLHF. Written as DNA, the CDR3 is TGTGCCAGCAGCCCACGAGGACAGGGGCCTTATAATTCACCCCTCCACTTT.

The sample holds one count of this clone. The chain recombines TRBV6-6 with TRBJ1-1; TRBD1 aligns across 7 bases. The V segment lost 2 bases and the J segment 5 bases; nucleotides outside the gene matches: 11. Germline V gene data show CDR1 as MNHNY and CDR2 as SVGAGI (reference sequence). CDR3 length: 16 amino acids. CDR3 region: CASSYRRGRRGTEAFF. The CDR3 coding sequence is TGTGCCAGCAGTTACCGGAGGGGGCGTAGAGGGACTGAAGCTTTCTTT.

This clone was counted a single time. The chain joins TRBV19 to TRBJ1-5; TRBD1 agrees at 10 bases. This CDR3 comprises 16 residues. Unmatched junction bases numbered 10, after V lost 5 bases and J lost 6 bases. In germline, CDR1 is LNHDA, CDR2 SQIVND (reference sequence). The chain's CDR3 is CASSLRQGAKGQPQHF. The CDR3 coding sequence is TGTGCCAGTAGTTTGAGACAGGGGGCTAAAGGTCAGCCCCAGCATTTT. Variable domain in full (rest from reference TRBV19 and TRBJ1-5): DGGITQSPKYLFRKEGQNVTLSCEQNLNHDAMYWYRQDPGQGLRLIYYSQIVNDFQKGDIAEGYSVSREKKESFPLTVTSAQKNPTAFYLCASSLRQGAKGQPQHFGDGTRLSIL.

This clone was counted once. V is TRBV3-1 (or the pseudogene TRBV3-2) and J is TRBJ1-2; D possibly corresponds to TRBD1 (6 bases). CDR3 length: 13 amino acids. Trimming pared 1 base from V and 5 bases from J, leaving 8 bases between. The germline V gene has CDR1 LGHDT and CDR2 YNNKEL (reference sequence). The CDR3 coding sequence is TGTGCCAGCAGCCAAGTACAGGGTTATGGCTACACCTTC. It yields the protein CASSQVQGYGYTF.

This clone was observed a single time. DNA of the CDR3: TGCGCCAGCAGCTTGAGGGGAATGAACACCGGGGAGCTGTTTTTT. Amino acid sequence: CASSLRGMNTGELFF. The V gene is TRBV5-1, the J gene TRBJ2-2; D may be TRBD1 (5 bases). Germline V lookup: CDR1 SGHRS, CDR2 YFSETQ. Between the trimmed V and J ends, which lost 1 base and 1 base, there was a span of 8 bases. This CDR3 has 15 residues.